The 16 T cell receptor beta chains reported below all come from one sample, sequenced in a study of T-cell reconstitution after alpha-beta-depleted transplantation in children. Unique molecular identifiers were incorporated when the TCRbeta library was constructed. TCRdb re-called the PCR reads with MiXCR, one entry per CDR3 protein. The sample lists under 850,000 distinct CDR3 sequences; around 13% were seen once. Sample: PBMCs, taken before TCRalphabeta/CD19-depleted stem cell transplant. The receptors were gathered from a girl aged 2-10 years with congenital amegakaryocytic thrombocytopenia, due to receive a stem cell transplant.

This clonotype was detected a few times. This rearrangement joins TRBV20-1 to TRBJ2-5; 8 bases are a match to TRBD2. V shed 4 bases and J 4 bases; nucleotides not matched to a gene: 11. Germline V lookup: CDR1 DFQATT, CDR2 SNEGSKA (reference sequence). The CDR3 extends over 15 amino acids. The CDR3 coding sequence is TGCAGTGCTACCCCAGCGGGAGTAGGTAGAGAGACCCAGTACTTC. Amino acids: CSATPAGVGRETQYF.

This clonotype was seen a few times. The rearrangement links TRBV12-3 or TRBV12-4 to TRBJ1-5; D call uncertain. The CDR3 sequence is 14 residues long. V dropped 5 bases and J dropped 3 bases, with 11 bases sitting between them. CDR3 residues: CASSPSSANQPQHF. The CDR3 DNA follows: TGTGCCAGCAGTCCCAGCAGTGCCAATCAGCCCCAGCATTTT.

This clonotype occurred many times. V usage is TRBV20-1 and J usage is TRBJ2-1; D perhaps matches TRBD1 (6 bases). The CDR3 loop spans 11 amino acids. V was trimmed by 6 bases and J by 9 bases, leaving 12 bases between them. Looked up from germline, CDR1 is DFQATT and CDR2 is SNEGSKA (reference sequence). CDR3 sequence: CSAHRVGEQFF. CDR3 in DNA: TGCAGTGCCCACAGGGTCGGTGAGCAGTTCTTC.

This clonotype occurred many times. This sequence joins TRBV20-1 and TRBJ2-3, with a possible D match to TRBD2 (6 bases). This CDR3 spans 15 amino acids. Per the germline V gene, CDR1 is DFQATT and CDR2 is SNEGSKA (reference sequence). Trimming left V 3 bases short and J 2 bases short, with 15 bases between. The CDR3 loop reads CSARRMSGVTDTQYF. In DNA, the CDR3 is TGCAGTGCTAGGAGGATGTCGGGAGTCACAGATACGCAGTATTTT.

This chain uses TRBV7-9 with TRBJ2-1; TRBD2 might be the D (5 bases). The CDR3 runs 14 residues. With 4 bases removed from V and 9 bases from J, the gap between germline ends came to 16 bases. Germline V CDR1 and CDR2: SEHNR, FQNEAQ (reference sequence). In nucleotides, the CDR3 is TGTGCCAGCAGCTACAAATGGGTCGAGGGTGAGCAGTTCTTC. Its protein is CASSYKWVEGEQFF.

The chain uses TRBV25-1 and TRBJ2-5; either TRBD1 or TRBD2 may fit D (5 bases each). Germline V gives CDR1 MGHDK, CDR2 SYGVNS. The CDR3 covers 18 residues. Trimming removed 1 base at V and 4 bases at J, with 22 bases between. The CDR3 protein is CASSEFGGSEPPPETQYF. For the CDR3, the DNA is TGTGCCAGCAGTGAATTTGGGGGATCCGAACCGCCCCCAGAGACCCAGTACTTC.

Ten or more counts support this clonotype. CDR3 nucleotide sequence: TGTGCCAGCAGCTTAGGGCGGGACGCGTCCGAGCAGTACTTC. Encoded protein: CASSLGRDASEQYF. V and J are TRBV7-9 and TRBJ2-7, with D possibly matching TRBD2 (6 bases). CDR1 and CDR2 from the germline V gene are SEHNR and FQNEAQ (reference sequence). The CDR3 contains 14 residues. Trimming took 1 base from V and 6 from J, leaving 13 bases between them. Full variable domain (missing parts from reference TRBV7-9 and TRBJ2-7): DTGVSQNPRHKITKRGQNVTFRCDPISEHNRLYWYRQTLGQGPEFLTYFQNEAQLEKSRLLSDRFSAERPKGSFSTLEIQRTEQGDSAMYLCASSLGRDASEQYFGPGTRLTVT.

This clonotype has more than one count but fewer than ten. This chain links TRBV5-1 with TRBJ2-5; D is tentatively TRBD1 or TRBD2 (5 bases each). V was trimmed by 3 bases and J by 1 base, leaving 10 bases between them. CDR1 SGHRS and CDR2 YFSETQ come from the germline V gene. The CDR3 has 14 amino acids. The CDR3, as DNA: TGCGCCAGCAGCTGGGGGATAGGCCAAGAGACCCAGTACTTC. As protein: CASSWGIGQETQYF.

The genes are TRBV20-1 and TRBJ2-1, with D maybe TRBD1 (6 bases). Germline V gives CDR1 DFQATT, CDR2 SNEGSKA (reference sequence). V lost 3 bases, J lost 9 bases, and 12 bases lay in between. The length of the CDR3 is 12 residues. The CDR3 region is CSARAGAVEQFF. The CDR3 nucleotides read TGCAGTGCTAGGGCAGGGGCGGTTGAGCAGTTCTTC.

This clonotype was seen ten or more times. This sequence joins TRBV5-1 and TRBJ2-3, with D uncertain. V lost 1 base and J 7 bases, leaving 7 bases between the germline ends. Germline loops: CDR1 SGHRS, CDR2 YFSETQ. The CDR3 spans 12 residues. The CDR3 protein is CASSLLGNTQYF. CDR3 bases: TGCGCCAGCAGCTTGTTAGGGAATACGCAGTATTTT. The full variable domain, its missing parts supplied by reference TRBV5-1 and TRBJ2-3, is KAGVTQTPRYLIKTRGQQVTLSCSPISGHRSVSWYQQTPGQGLQFLFEYFSETQRNKGNFPGRFSGRQFSNSRSEMNVSTLELGDSALYLCASSLLGNTQYFGPGTRLTVL.

V gene TRBV28 combines with J gene TRBJ2-1, with TRBD2 matching over 10 bases. Germline V gene data show CDR1 as MDHEN and CDR2 as SYDVKM. CDR3 length: 14 amino acids. V dropped 6 bases and J dropped 10; count of bases not matched to a gene: 9. CDR3 protein: CASSFPGLATEQFF. In nucleotides, the CDR3 is TGTGCCAGCAGCTTTCCGGGACTAGCGACCGAGCAGTTCTTC.

A remark on this clonotype: Since a much larger clone is just one base distant, this may be a read error. This sequence joins TRBV20-1 and TRBJ1-2, with unresolved D. The CDR3 covers 13 residues. CDR1 is DFQATT and CDR2 is SNEGSKA in the germline V gene (reference sequence). Here the CDR3 DNA reads TGCAGTGCTAGAGATGGCCCCGGAGATGGCTACCCCTTC. Protein: CSARDGPGDGYPF.

The gene calls are TRBV10-3 and TRBJ1-4; TRBD1 matches 10 bases. Germline CDR1 and CDR2: ENHRY and SYGVKD. The CDR3 covers 15 residues. Trimming cost V 6 bases and J 7 bases; bases outside gene matches: 8. The CDR3 nucleotides read TGTGCCATCAGCGCGACAGGGGGCGAAGGTGAAAAACTGTTTTTT. Protein sequence: CAISATGGEGEKLFF.

This clonotype occurred many times. The V and J genes are TRBV5-1 and TRBJ2-7; 8 bases are a match to TRBD1. The CDR3 is made up of 16 amino acids. CDR1 is SGHRS and CDR2 is YFSETQ in the germline V gene. J gave up 1 base and V 2 bases, and 8 bases lay outside the gene matches. CDR3 coding DNA: TGCGCCAGCAGCTTAGTCGGGACAGGTTATTCCTACGAGCAGTACTTC. Its protein is CASSLVGTGYSYEQYF.

This chain joins TRBV5-1 and TRBJ2-1; no definite D call. The V and J ends lost 6 bases and 8 bases respectively, with 15 bases between them. Looked up from germline, CDR1 is SGHRS and CDR2 is YFSETQ. The CDR3 spans 13 residues. As DNA, the CDR3 is TGCGCCAGCAACCCAGCCAGCATGCATGAGCAGTTCTTC. Translating it yields CASNPASMHEQFF.

There are a few counts of this clonotype. V and J are TRBV7-9 and TRBJ2-2; D is unclear. CDR3 length: 16 residues. V dropped 5 bases and J dropped 6 bases, with 19 bases sitting between them. Germline V CDR1 and CDR2: SEHNR, FQNEAQ (reference sequence). This CDR3 is CASSPWGSTSPGELFF. Here the CDR3 DNA reads TGTGCCAGCAGCCCATGGGGATCTACCTCTCCCGGGGAGCTGTTTTTT. The full variable domain, its missing parts supplied by reference TRBV7-9 and TRBJ2-2, is DTGVSQNPRHKITKRGQNVTFRCDPISEHNRLYWYRQTLGQGPEFLTYFQNEAQLEKSRLLSDRFSAERPKGSFSTLEIQRTEQGDSAMYLCASSPWGSTSPGELFFGEGSRLTVL.